One sample yielded the 15 T cell receptor beta chains listed below, sequenced in a study of cytomegalovirus exposure and HLA in healthy donors. Vbeta (60) and Jbeta (13) primers were used in the PCR. Data came from immunoSEQ multiplex PCR; TCRdb stores just in-frame clones and leaves some out. Of over 100,000 clones listed, approximately 82% are singletons. The specimen sequenced was PBMCs. Receptors were obtained from a woman aged 18-29 years in good health and CMV-seropositive.

The genes are TRBV9 and TRBJ1-3, with D possibly matching TRBD1 (5 bases). This CDR3 comprises 15 residues. Trimming cost V 2 bases and J 4 bases, with 13 bases left between them. Per the germline V gene, CDR1 is SGDLS and CDR2 is YYNGEE. The CDR3 DNA sequence: TGTGCCAGCAGCGTCGACAGCTACCCCGGAAACACCATATATTTT. It is translated as CASSVDSYPGNTIYF.

The rearrangement links TRBV5-1 to TRBJ1-1, with 7 bases matching TRBD1. Germline V gene lookup returns CDR1 SGHRS and CDR2 YFSETQ. The length of the CDR3 is 16 residues. With V trimmed by 0 bases and J by 5 bases, 10 bases remained unmatched. CDR3 in DNA: TGCGCCAGCAGCTTGGTGGTAACAGGGGATCCTACTGAAGCTTTCTTT. This translates into CASSLVVTGDPTEAFF.

In its sample, this clone was seen a few times. J is TRBJ1-2 and V is TRBV11-2, with 7 positions matching TRBD1. Looked up from germline, CDR1 is SGHAT and CDR2 is FQNNGV. V lost 3 bases to trimming and J lost 4 bases; unmatched junction nucleotides: 5. The CDR3 has 14 residues. CDR3 bases: TGTGCCAGCAGCTTCCGACAGGGACCCTATGGCTACACCTTC. This codes for CASSFRQGPYGYTF.

This chain joins TRBV12-5 and TRBJ2-5; 9 bases are shared with TRBD1. Germline trimming cut 4 bases from V and 2 bases from J; bases unmatched to any gene: 5. Germline CDR1 reads LGHNT; CDR2 reads FRNRAP. The CDR3 loop spans 15 amino acids. This chain's CDR3 is CASGSLTGGQETQYF. The CDR3 bases are TGTGCTAGTGGTTCGCTGACAGGGGGTCAAGAGACCCAGTACTTC.

The rearrangement links TRBV6-5 to TRBJ2-3; TRBD1 matches 7 bases. With 7 bases clipped from V and 0 bases from J, the junction kept 7 bases outside the gene matches. CDR3 length: 15 amino acids. From germline, CDR1 is MNHEY and CDR2 SVGAGI. The CDR3, as DNA: TGTGCCAGCAACGCCAGGGGGAGAAGCACAGATACGCAGTATTTT. This encodes CASNARGRSTDTQYF.

The chain couples TRBV7-6 to TRBJ2-5; 9 nucleotides match TRBD1. Losses at the gene ends were 5 bases for V and 4 bases for J; bases not matched to a gene: 5. CDR1 is SGHVS, CDR2 FNYEAQ, per germline. The CDR3 length is 14 residues. CDR3: CASSTTGGGETQYF. CDR3 coding DNA: TGTGCCAGCAGCACAACAGGGGGCGGAGAGACCCAGTACTTC.

The chain recombines TRBV18 with TRBJ1-2, with 7 nucleotides matching TRBD1. The V gene end was trimmed by 5 bases and the J gene end by 3 bases; junction bases not matched to a gene: 3. Per the germline V gene, CDR1 is KGHSH and CDR2 is LQKENI. This CDR3 has 13 residues. The CDR3 region is CASSRGLDYGYTF. The CDR3 coding sequence is TGTGCCAGCTCAAGGGGGCTAGACTATGGCTACACCTTC.

The chain carries TRBV6-1 and TRBJ2-2; D is possibly TRBD2 (7 bases). Trimming took off 6 bases at V and 2 bases at J, with 13 bases between the two ends. This CDR3 has 15 residues. The germline CDR1 and CDR2 sequences are MNHNS and SASEGT. In DNA, the CDR3 is TGTGCCAGCAGGAGGGCGGGGGCAAACACCGGGGAGCTGTTTTTT. It specifies CASRRAGANTGELFF.

CDR3 DNA sequence: TGTGCCAGCAGCTTATGGGGAGAGCATCAGCCCCAGCATTTT. It translates to CASSLWGEHQPQHF. This chain links TRBV7-9 with TRBJ1-5, with D hard to call. Trimming shortened V by 2 bases and J by 5 bases, and 10 bases separated the two germline ends. This CDR3 is 14 amino acids long. Germline V gene lookup returns CDR1 SEHNR and CDR2 FQNEAQ (reference sequence).

The genes are TRBV18 and TRBJ2-3; TRBD2 aligns across 11 bases. CDR1 and CDR2 from the germline V gene are KGHSH and LQKENI. The junction had 6 bases not matched to a gene; V was cut back by 2 bases and J by 5 bases. CDR3 length: 16 residues. This CDR3 is CASSPVAGGLGDTQYF. CDR3 coding DNA: TGTGCCAGCTCACCAGTAGCGGGGGGGCTCGGAGATACGCAGTATTTT.

The gene calls are TRBV5-1 and TRBJ2-5; TRBD1 agrees at 7 bases. V was clipped by 4 bases and J by 1 base; unmatched bases: 4. In germline, CDR1 is SGHRS, CDR2 YFSETQ. This CDR3 has 14 residues. The CDR3 region is CASSPGQPQETQYF. The CDR3 nucleotides read TGCGCCAGCAGCCCGGGACAGCCCCAAGAGACCCAGTACTTC.

This chain uses TRBV29-1 with TRBJ1-4; D gene uncertain. Germline lookup yields CDR1 SQVTM and CDR2 ANQGSEA. The CDR3 is 12 residues long. V dropped 4 bases and J dropped 7 bases, with 10 bases sitting between them. The CDR3 coding sequence is TGCAGCGTTGGTCAGGCGGGTGAAAAACTGTTTTTT. It codes for CSVGQAGEKLFF. The full variable domain, its missing parts supplied by reference TRBV29-1 and TRBJ1-4, is SAVISQKPSRDICQRGTSLTIQCQVDSQVTMMFWYRQQPGQSLTLIATANQGSEATYESGFVIDKFPISRPNLTFSTLTVSNMSPEDSSIYLCSVGQAGEKLFFGSGTQLSVL.

The V gene is TRBV2, the J gene TRBJ2-3; tentatively, D is TRBD1 (5 bases). The CDR3 has 15 residues. The germline V gene has CDR1 SNHLY and CDR2 FYNNEI. Trimming took off 6 bases at V and 6 bases at J, with 19 bases between the two ends. The CDR3 nucleotides are TGTGCCAGCAGACCCGAAGGGGCTGACCCCGATACGCAGTATTTT. This sequence encodes CASRPEGADPDTQYF.

This chain connects TRBV6-5 to TRBJ2-7; D gene uncertain. The CDR3 is made up of 13 amino acids. Looked up from germline, CDR1 is MNHEY and CDR2 is SVGAGI. With 4 bases removed from V and 2 bases from J, the gap between germline ends came to 9 bases. The DNA for the CDR3 is TGTGCCAGCAGTTCCAGCGCTCCCTACGAGCAGTACTTC. Encoded protein: CASSSSAPYEQYF.

The CDR3 reads CASWTGGGGHQPQHF. CDR3 sequence (DNA): TGTGCCAGCTGGACAGGGGGTGGGGGGCATCAGCCCCAGCATTTT. The rearrangement joins TRBV19 to TRBJ1-5; TRBD1 matches 10 bases. There are 15 residues in the CDR3. The J segment lost 5 bases and the V segment lost 9 bases, leaving 10 bases of the junction unmatched. The germline V gene has CDR1 LNHDA and CDR2 SQIVND (reference sequence).